This T cell receptor (beta chain) was observed in a study of cytomegalovirus exposure and HLA in healthy donors (TCRdb year 2017). Regarding the research as a whole: A later analysis indicated that the 95 to 150 validation repertoires were generated on the platform also employed for the roughly 720 repertoires of the first cohort. The study aimed to test whether signatures of past pathogen exposure could be identified by cataloging public T cell receptors. To predict cytomegalovirus infection status, the study brought together high-throughput TCR immunosequencing, statistical association of individual TCRs with disease status, and machine learning. Along with the roughly 670-subject first cohort, a separate validation cohort of over 90 different subjects was used.

Libraries were constructed by the immunoSEQ multiplex PCR assay. As for how the authors treated the data: A statistical classification framework was built to diagnose cytomegalovirus status from the catalog of TCR beta chain sequences. TCRdb holds this immuneACCESS table with in-frame rearrangements only. Some clones are missing; in checked studies, unresolved V genes explain under half, and the rest has no known cause. That table is the source of V, J and clone size, and D and trimming were worked out from the DNA. Within this sample are tens of thousands of clones, with about 94% of them counted one time only. About 1.5% of the sample comes from the top ten. The donors were included in the validation cohort of roughly 130 subjects, a group kept apart from the approximately 670-subject first cohort. The CDR1 and CDR2 encoded by the germline V gene (reference sequence) are MNHEY and SMNVEV. Spanning cysteine to phenylalanine, the CDR3 consists of 15 amino acids. Only CDR3 DNA remains: 45 bases, in frame from the first base. V is trimmed back by 4 bases and J by 7 bases, and the junction contains 10 bases that no gene match accounts for.

With respect to this clone: Its cognate antigen has yet to be identified. Base qualities are missing; no much larger clone stands one base away.

Overall study results and their limits: Three of the identified cytomegalovirus-associated TCR beta chains were confirmed in vitro to be specific for cytomegalovirus antigens. The authors suggested that the approach could potentially be generalized to other disease states and immunological phenotypes. The study listed 164 TCR beta chains as associated with cytomegalovirus. Cytomegalovirus status was reported to be diagnosed by the classifier with high specificity and sensitivity in both the original and validation cohorts. In a later analysis, TCRs clustered in the first cohort were found to also tend to co-occur in the roughly 120 validation repertoires, with approximately 94% of cluster scores above 0. A later analysis lacked HLA typing for the validation cohort, so it scored co-occurrence in that cohort across all 110 or so repertoires. Across donors, most TCR sequences were observed very rarely, whereas some public TCRs were present in many individuals.

The sample comprised PBMCs. The receptor was isolated from a man younger than 35 in good health and CMV-seropositive. The V gene is TRBV27 and the J gene is TRBJ2-5; 9 nucleotides in the junction match TRBD1. DNA sequence: TGTGCCAGCAGTTCTTTACAGGGGGCGCAGGGGACCCAGTACTTC. Translation gives CASSSLQGAQGTQYF.